The present T cell receptor beta chain was sequenced within a study of blood T cell repertoires in COVID-19. About the study: T cells, B-cell-depleted T cells, or PBMCs provided the cDNA or gDNA that served as material.

In the authors' workflow: Counts of nucleated cells, estimated from reference gene primer amplification, were obtained. Assay: immunoSEQ multiplex PCR; the TCRdb copy retains only in-frame clones and omits some. V, J and clone size are taken as reported in that table, and D and trimming were inferred from the DNA itself. This sample yields over 45,000 clones, of which 77% are seen a single time; around 20% belongs to the top ten. This clone appeared a few times. Germline V gene sequence: CDR1 SGHDT, CDR2 YYEEEE. The CDR3 is 14 residues long. V lost 4 bases, J lost 4 bases, and 12 bases lay in between.

The chain carries TRBV5-6 and TRBJ1-3; maybe TRBD1 (6 bases). The sequencing sample was made of peripheral blood. This TCR came from a human donor with active or convalescent COVID-19. The donor label of this sample is uncertain. The CDR3 reads CASSPTRGGNTIYF. The DNA for the CDR3 is TGTGCCAGCAGCCCCACAAGGGGGGGAAACACCATATATTTT.